The 25 T cell receptor beta chains given below trace back to one sample, sequenced in a study of T cell responses to AZD1222 COVID-19 vaccine. The method was immunoSEQ multiplex PCR; TCRdb's version includes in-frame clones alone and lacks a portion of them. The sample lists approximately 150,000 clones, around 88% seen once, with 3% to 4% in the top ten. The sequences come from peripheral blood, collected on day 0 of MenACWY control vaccination. The receptors were sampled from an adult in good health.

The V and J genes are TRBV3-1 (or the pseudogene TRBV3-2) and TRBJ1-1, with unresolved D. V dropped 1 base and J dropped 5 bases, with 17 bases sitting between them. The CDR3 is made up of 16 amino acids. CDR1 is LGHDT and CDR2 is YNNKEL in the germline V gene (reference sequence). CDR3 DNA: TGTGCCAGCAGCCAAGTCCCCGGGGAGGTAGGGACTGAAGCTTTCTTT. Protein: CASSQVPGEVGTEAFF.

The rearrangement uses TRBV5-1 and TRBJ2-1; 15 bases are shared with TRBD2. Germline V gene sequence: CDR1 SGHRS, CDR2 YFSETQ. The CDR3 has 17 residues. V trimming: 3 bases; J trimming: 10 bases; junction bases outside the gene matches: 11. This CDR3 reads CASSSGLAGGPGWEQFF. The DNA for the CDR3 is TGCGCCAGCAGCTCCGGACTAGCGGGAGGGCCAGGTTGGGAGCAGTTCTTC.

This CDR3 reads CASSPDSSGKLFF. The CDR3 DNA reads as TGTGCCAGCAGCCCGGACAGTTCGGGTAAACTGTTTTTT. The gene calls are TRBV5-8 and TRBJ1-4; the D gene is possibly TRBD1 (6 bases). V shed 4 bases and J shed 11 bases, with 15 bases lying between them. This CDR3 region has 13 residues. The germline CDR1 and CDR2 sequences are SGHTS and YDEGEE.

This sequence joins TRBV3-1 (or the pseudogene TRBV3-2) and TRBJ1-2; no reliable D call. The CDR3 is made up of 12 amino acids. Germline values: CDR1 LGHDT, CDR2 YNNKEL (reference sequence). The V gene lost 2 bases and the J gene lost 6 bases, with 7 bases spanning the gap. Here the CDR3 reads CASSQWGNGYTF. The CDR3, as DNA: TGTGCCAGCAGCCAATGGGGAAATGGCTACACCTTC.

The gene calls are TRBV3-1 (or the pseudogene TRBV3-2) and TRBJ2-7, with 9 nucleotides matching TRBD2. CDR3 length: 14 amino acids. Trimming cost V 1 base and J 4 bases; bases outside gene matches: 2. Germline lookup yields CDR1 LGHDT and CDR2 YNNKEL (reference sequence). CDR3: CASSQAGLAYEQYF. The CDR3 DNA follows: TGTGCCAGCAGCCAAGCGGGACTAGCTTACGAGCAGTACTTC.

V is TRBV7-8 and J is TRBJ1-4, with 9 bases fitting TRBD1. Germline loops: CDR1 SGHVS, CDR2 FQNEAQ. V lost 5 bases, J lost 8 bases, and 6 bases stayed unmatched. This CDR3 contains 14 residues. The CDR3 bases are TGTGCCAGCAGCCAGGGACAGGGTAGAGAAAAACTGTTTTTT. This translates into CASSQGQGREKLFF.

This rearrangement joins TRBV9 to TRBJ1-4; tentatively, D is TRBD1 (6 bases). The CDR3 is 16 residues long. CDR1 is SGDLS, CDR2 YYNGEE, per germline. Deletions cut 5 bases from V and 5 bases from J, with 19 bases between. The DNA for the CDR3 is TGTGCCAGCAGTTTCAGGGGCCAGATCGTAAATGAAAAACTGTTTTTT. Its protein product is CASSFRGQIVNEKLFF.

This chain joins TRBV30 and TRBJ1-3, with D hard to call. This CDR3 has 15 residues. V was clipped by 4 bases and J by 2 bases, with 15 bases between them. CDR1 and CDR2 (germline): GTSNPN, SVGIG (reference sequence). The CDR3 nucleotides read TGTGCCTGGACCTTATCGATAAACCCTGGAAACACCATATATTTT. Protein sequence: CAWTLSINPGNTIYF.

The chain employs TRBV4-3 and TRBJ1-2; D may be TRBD1 (6 bases). CDR3 length equals 16 residues. Trimming took 4 bases from V and 4 from J, leaving 19 bases between them. Per germline, CDR1 LGHNA and CDR2 YSLEER. CDR3 in DNA: TGCGCCAGCAGCCCAGAGGCACAGTCGACAGGCTATGGCTACACCTTC. Translating gives CASSPEAQSTGYGYTF.

This clone was detected only a few times. The chain combines TRBV10-3 with TRBJ1-1; the D gene is possibly TRBD1 (6 bases). The V gene's germline CDR1 is ENHRY and CDR2 SYGVKD. Trimming took 6 bases from V and 10 from J, leaving 15 bases between them. CDR3 size: 12 residues. The CDR3 DNA reads TGTGCCATCAGCGAGATGGGACAAGGAGCTTTCTTT. It translates to CAISEMGQGAFF.

This rearrangement joins TRBV5-4 to TRBJ2-1, with 14 nucleotides matching TRBD2. Germline trimming cut 4 bases from V and 6 bases from J; bases unmatched to any gene: 6. The CDR3 extends over 16 amino acids. CDR1 and CDR2 (germline): SGHNT, YYREEE (reference sequence). The CDR3 DNA follows: TGTGCCAGCAGCCCGATGACTAGCGGGAGGGCCAATGAGCAGTTCTTC. Translation: CASSPMTSGRANEQFF.

The chain is built from TRBV5-5 and TRBJ2-1; 8 bases align to TRBD2. V dropped 5 bases and J dropped 0; count of bases not matched to a gene: 7. CDR1 and CDR2 (germline): SGHKS, YYEKEE (reference sequence). The CDR3 totals 16 residues. The DNA of the CDR3 is TGTGCCAGCAGGAAGGCGGGGGGCAGCTCCTACAATGAGCAGTTCTTC. The encoded protein is CASRKAGGSSYNEQFF. The complete variable domain, with remaining parts taken from reference TRBV5-5 and TRBJ2-1, reads DAGVTQSPTHLIKTRGQQVTLRCSPISGHKSVSWYQQVLGQGPQFIFQYYEKEERGRGNFPDRFSARQFPNYSSELNVNALLLGDSALYLCASRKAGGSSYNEQFFGPGTRLTVL.

The chain links TRBV3-1 (or the pseudogene TRBV3-2) to TRBJ2-7; no clear D gene. Trimming pared 8 bases from V and 3 bases from J, leaving 14 bases between. CDR3 size: 13 residues. Germline V lookup: CDR1 LGHDT, CDR2 YNNKEL (reference sequence). The CDR3 region is CASGRSRFYEQYF. CDR3 coding DNA: TGTGCCAGCGGGCGCTCGAGGTTCTACGAGCAGTACTTC.

The V and J genes are TRBV3-1 (or the pseudogene TRBV3-2) and TRBJ2-1, with 11 bases aligning to TRBD2. CDR3 size: 18 residues. V lost 3 bases and J lost 3; bases outside the gene matches: 10. CDR1 is LGHDT, CDR2 YNNKEL, per germline (reference sequence). In DNA form, the CDR3 reads TGTGCCAGCAGCCACGCCACTAGCGGGGGCTTTCTCTACAATGAGCAGTTCTTC. It encodes CASSHATSGGFLYNEQFF.

This CDR3 reads CASSPGRLAGYEQYF. The CDR3, as DNA: TGTGCCAGCAGCCCCGGTCGACTAGCGGGCTACGAGCAGTACTTC. The chain combines TRBV11-3 with TRBJ2-7; 10 bases are a match to TRBD2. The CDR3 runs 15 residues. Per the germline V gene, CDR1 is SGHNT and CDR2 is YENEEA. V dropped 5 bases and J dropped 3; count of bases not matched to a gene: 7.

The V call is TRBV5-1, the J call TRBJ1-1; D unresolved. The CDR3 runs 15 residues. V was clipped by 5 bases and J by 4 bases, with 18 bases between them. The germline V gene encodes CDR1 SGHRS and CDR2 YFSETQ. The CDR3 is CASRERTDQGTEAFF. The CDR3 DNA sequence: TGCGCCAGCAGGGAGAGGACCGACCAAGGCACTGAAGCTTTCTTT.

This clone was observed a single time. This chain links TRBV7-8 with TRBJ1-2; tentatively, D is TRBD1 (5 bases). CDR3 length: 14 amino acids. CDR1 and CDR2 (germline): SGHVS, FQNEAQ. The V end lost 5 bases, the J end lost 2 bases, and 12 bases lay between the germline ends. The CDR3 here is CASSLTGINYGYTF. The CDR3 DNA follows: TGTGCCAGCAGCCTAACAGGAATAAACTATGGCTACACCTTC.

The V and J genes are TRBV5-1 and TRBJ2-6; D remains ambiguous. The CDR3 runs 16 residues. V was shortened by 0 bases and J by 0 bases, with 7 bases between the two germline ends. CDR1 is SGHRS, CDR2 YFSETQ, per germline. For the CDR3, the DNA is TGCGCCAGCAGCTTGGGGTTGAGCTCTGGGGCCAACGTCCTGACTTTC. Translated, it gives CASSLGLSSGANVLTF.

The chain is built from TRBV7-3 and TRBJ2-7; 9 bases align to TRBD2. Per germline, CDR1 SGHTA and CDR2 FQGTGA. The V and J ends lost 2 bases and 1 base, in that order; junction bases with no gene match: 6. This CDR3 is built from 16 residues. The CDR3 loop reads CASSLYASGASYEQYF. The CDR3 bases are TGTGCCAGCAGCTTATATGCTAGCGGGGCTTCCTACGAGCAGTACTTC. Complete variable domain (other parts from reference TRBV7-3 and TRBJ2-7): GAGVSQTPSNKVTEKGKYVELRCDPISGHTALYWYRQSLGQGPEFLIYFQGTGAADDSGLPNDRFFAVRPEGSVSTLKIQRTERGDSAVYLCASSLYASGASYEQYFGPGTRLTVT.

This clone was recorded once. The chain links TRBV27 to TRBJ1-5, with 12 bases aligning to TRBD1. There are 20 residues in the CDR3. Germline V gives CDR1 MNHEY, CDR2 SMNVEV (reference sequence). V was clipped by 4 bases and J by 1 base; unmatched bases: 14. The CDR3 nucleotides are TGTGCCAGCAGTTCATACGGGACAGGGGGCGATAAGTGGAGCAATCAGCCCCAGCATTTT. Amino acids: CASSSYGTGGDKWSNQPQHF.

This chain joins TRBV30 and TRBJ1-1; 8 nucleotides line up with TRBD1. V trimming: 5 bases; J trimming: 3 bases; junction bases outside the gene matches: 11. The CDR3 covers 15 residues. Germline values: CDR1 GTSNPN, CDR2 SVGIG (reference sequence). CDR3 protein: CAWDRRGRPDTEAFF. For the CDR3, the DNA is TGTGCCTGGGACCGCAGGGGGCGCCCGGACACTGAAGCTTTCTTT.

This clone was counted once. The gene calls are TRBV4-2 and TRBJ1-4; 7 nucleotides match TRBD1. The V segment lost 0 bases and the J segment 8 bases; nucleotides outside the gene matches: 3. Germline CDR1 and CDR2: LGHNA and YNFKEQ. This CDR3 region has 14 residues. The CDR3 loop reads CASSQEGQREKLFF. CDR3 DNA: TGTGCCAGCAGCCAAGAGGGACAGAGGGAAAAACTGTTTTTT.

The chain links TRBV5-1 to TRBJ2-7, with D perhaps matching TRBD2 (5 bases). The CDR3 consists of 14 residues. V lost 1 base and J lost 4, with 12 bases in between. The germline CDR1 and CDR2 sequences are SGHRS and YFSETQ. CDR3 nucleotide sequence: TGCGCCAGCAGCTTGTGGACTGGAATGTACGAGCAGTACTTC. This translates into CASSLWTGMYEQYF.

The chain couples TRBV7-2 to TRBJ2-2; unclear D gene. V gave up 2 bases and J gave up 1 base, with 5 bases separating them. This CDR3 region has 14 residues. The V gene's germline CDR1 is SGHTA and CDR2 FQGNSA. The CDR3 is CASSLLGNTGELFF. The CDR3 bases are TGTGCCAGCAGCTTACTCGGGAACACCGGGGAGCTGTTTTTT.

The V call is TRBV3-1 (or the pseudogene TRBV3-2), the J call TRBJ2-5; 9 nucleotides line up with TRBD1. The ends lost 4 bases at V and 4 bases at J; junction bases unmatched: 7. This CDR3 is 15 amino acids long. Germline V CDR1 and CDR2: LGHDT, YNNKEL (reference sequence). The chain's CDR3 is CASSPPGQGGETQYF. The CDR3 DNA reads TGTGCCAGCAGCCCACCGGGACAGGGCGGAGAGACCCAGTACTTC.